The 5 T cell receptor beta chains listed next were all sequenced from one sample in a study of blood T cells in healthy people across ages. A J-beta primer mix and a sample-barcoded 5' primer were used in a second PCR of roughly 7 to 12 cycles. TCRdb reprocessed the 5' RACE reads via MiXCR and lists one record per CDR3 protein. The data show approximately 880,000 distinct CDR3 sequences, with roughly 43% seen just once and under 15% held by the top ten. The source material was blood. These TCRs come from a man younger than 40 in good health.

With regard to this clonotype: Lacking the conserved final phenylalanine or tryptophan, this CDR3 likely reflects a read error. No DNA is shown, since the ends of the CDR3 on it are uncertain; the CDR3 is the one TCRdb lists. The gene calls are TRBV7-3 and TRBJ2-5; TRBD2, the table's D call, lacks a check against the DNA. The CDR3 is 17 amino acids long, termini counted. In germline, CDR1 is SGHTA, CDR2 FQGTGA. CDR3 protein: CASSFQGRLRSKRPSTS.

In nucleotides, the CDR3 is TGTGCCAGCACCAGTGATACGGGGGGCTACACCTTC. This gives the protein CASTSDTGGYTF. The chain uses TRBV6-5 and TRBJ1-2; D is ambiguous. CDR3 length: 12 residues. Germline loops: CDR1 MNHEY, CDR2 SVGAGI. With 7 bases removed from V and 8 bases from J, the gap between germline ends came to 14 bases.

The V gene is TRBV3-1, the J gene TRBJ2-1; D is perhaps TRBD2 (7 bases). V shed 2 bases and J shed 7 bases, with 18 bases lying between them. There are 16 residues in the CDR3. Germline CDR1 reads LGHDT; CDR2 reads YNNKEL (reference sequence). The CDR3 nucleotides read TGTGCCAGCAGCCAACGAGGGGGGGGGGCCAATAATGAGCAGTTCTTC. It translates to CASSQRGGGANNEQFF.

This chain joins TRBV5-6 and TRBJ2-6; no firm D call. CDR1 is SGHDT and CDR2 is YYEEEE in the germline V gene. The CDR3 is made up of 13 amino acids. Trimming took off 3 bases at V and 4 bases at J, with 5 bases between the two ends. CDR3: CASSSLGANVLTF. For the CDR3, the DNA is TGTGCCAGCAGCTCCCTAGGGGCCAACGTCCTGACTTTC.

There are a few counts of this clonotype. The chain is built from TRBV3-1 and TRBJ1-2; D remains unclear. V dropped 0 bases and J dropped 2 bases, with 10 bases sitting between them. There are 15 residues in the CDR3. Germline lookup yields CDR1 LGHDT and CDR2 YNNKEL (reference sequence). For the CDR3, the DNA is TGTGCCAGCAGCCAAGATGTTCTAAGAAACTATGGCTACACCTTC. Amino acid sequence: CASSQDVLRNYGYTF.